This T cell receptor (beta chain) is from a study of shared clonotypes between healthy human individuals. Study at large: A donor's plate count was three for CD4 naive and three for CD4 memory; CD8 naive had two and CD8 memory one.

J lost 6 bases, V lost 8 bases, and 5 bases had no gene match. The CDR3 sequence is 12 residues long. The germline CDR1 and CDR2 sequences are SNHLY and FYNNEI. The table came from immunoSEQ multiplex PCR; TCRdb's copy has only in-frame clones and leaves some out. Of over 2 million clones listed, 90% to 95% are singletons. Healthy HIV-negative adults with no recent acute infections or vaccinations were recruited as donors. The origin of this receptor is a man between 18 and 29 years old in good health. The sequencing sample was made of naive CD4+ T cells sorted from blood. The subset is: CD45RA+ positively selected. The chain recombines TRBV2 with TRBJ2-3; 7 positions match TRBD2. In nucleotides, the CDR3 is TGTGCCAGCCGCTTGGGGGGGGATACGCAGTATTTT. As protein: CASRLGGDTQYF.